The 26 T cell receptor beta chains below come from one sample, sequenced in a study of T cell changes during pregnancy in multiple sclerosis. Measured with immunoSEQ multiplex PCR; TCRdb has only the in-frame clones, and not every one. The sample yields 39,000 or so clones, more than 85% seen once. The specimen comprised CD8+ T cells from peripheral blood mononuclear cells, sampled after pregnancy. These receptors were collected from a female donor with multiple sclerosis, enrolled in a pregnancy study.

CDR3 sequence: CASSLVGGGNEQFF. DNA of the CDR3: TGTGCCAGCAGTTTAGTCGGCGGGGGGAATGAGCAGTTCTTC. V gene TRBV27 combines with J gene TRBJ2-1; TRBD2 matches 8 bases. Germline CDR1 is MNHEY and CDR2 is SMNVEV (reference sequence). The CDR3 consists of 14 residues. V lost 2 bases and J lost 7; bases outside the gene matches: 4.

The chain carries TRBV28 and TRBJ1-1; TRBD1 matches at 7 bases. The germline gives CDR1 MDHEN, CDR2 SYDVKM. CDR3 length: 16 amino acids. V shed 5 bases and J 1 base; nucleotides not matched to a gene: 10. The CDR3 DNA follows: TGTGCCAGCAGTGGCTACAGGGGAAAGGGGAACACTGAAGCTTTCTTT. Translated, it gives CASSGYRGKGNTEAFF.

J is TRBJ2-7 and V is TRBV6-5, with 12 bases matching TRBD1. Losses at the gene ends were 5 bases for V and 5 bases for J; bases not matched to a gene: 7. This CDR3 is built from 15 residues. Germline assignment: CDR1 MNHEY and CDR2 SVGAGI. Here the CDR3 reads CASSPLGQGADEQYF. CDR3 sequence (DNA): TGTGCCAGCAGTCCCCTGGGACAGGGGGCGGACGAGCAGTACTTC.

The chain employs TRBV7-6 and TRBJ2-7; 13 nucleotides line up with TRBD2. The V gene's germline CDR1 is SGHVS and CDR2 FNYEAQ. CDR3 length: 18 residues. Losses at the gene ends were 3 bases for V and 2 bases for J; bases not matched to a gene: 10. DNA for the CDR3: TGTGCCAGCAGCTTGGAACTGACTAGCGGGAGGACCGCCTACGAGCAGTACTTC. Its protein is CASSLELTSGRTAYEQYF. The full variable domain, its missing parts supplied by reference TRBV7-6 and TRBJ2-7, is GAGVSQSPRYKVTKRGQDVALRCDPISGHVSLYWYRQALGQGPEFLTYFNYEAQQDKSGLPNDRFSAERPEGSISTLTIQRTEQRDSAMYRCASSLELTSGRTAYEQYFGPGTRLTVT.

V usage is TRBV13 and J usage is TRBJ2-3; 8 bases agree with TRBD2. This CDR3 comprises 16 residues. Germline CDR1 and CDR2: PRHDT and FYEKMQ (reference sequence). The ends lost 4 bases at V and 2 bases at J; junction bases unmatched: 8. The CDR3 reads CASSYGGRGATDTQYF. The CDR3 bases are TGTGCCAGCAGCTACGGCGGGCGGGGGGCCACAGATACGCAGTATTTT.

The chain couples TRBV11-2 to TRBJ1-3; TRBD1 agrees at 7 bases. The CDR3 runs to 16 residues. Trimming took 5 bases from V and 0 from J; bases not matched to a gene: 7. CDR1 is SGHAT, CDR2 FQNNGV, per germline. For the CDR3, the DNA is TGTGCCAGCAGCATCCCCGGGACAGTCTCTGGAAACACCATATATTTT. It is translated as CASSIPGTVSGNTIYF.

The rearrangement uses TRBV30 and TRBJ1-1; D remains unclear. Germline CDR1 is GTSNPN and CDR2 is SVGIG (reference sequence). V dropped 0 bases and J dropped 6 bases, with 5 bases sitting between them. This CDR3 has 11 amino acids. The CDR3 region is CAWSVLAEAFF. In DNA form, the CDR3 reads TGTGCCTGGAGTGTTCTCGCTGAAGCTTTCTTT.

V and J are TRBV5-6 and TRBJ2-1, with D unresolved. This CDR3 is 13 amino acids long. CDR1 and CDR2 (germline): SGHDT, YYEEEE. With 3 bases removed from V and 9 bases from J, the gap between germline ends came to 13 bases. This chain's CDR3 is CASSSRPNGEQFF. CDR3 coding DNA: TGTGCCAGCAGCTCGAGGCCGAATGGTGAGCAGTTCTTC.

The chain employs TRBV2 and TRBJ1-1; no reliable D call. The CDR3 is 14 amino acids. The V end was cut by 3 bases, the J end by 0 bases, with 8 bases between. Germline loops: CDR1 SNHLY, CDR2 FYNNEI. CDR3 sequence (DNA): TGTGCCAGCAGTGACCCGACAATGAACACTGAAGCTTTCTTT. Translation gives CASSDPTMNTEAFF.

This clone was seen more than once but under ten times. The V gene is TRBV9, the J gene TRBJ1-6; D is ambiguous. The germline V gene has CDR1 SGDLS and CDR2 YYNGEE. The length of the CDR3 is 13 residues. Between the trimmed V and J ends, which lost 0 bases and 9 bases, there was a span of 7 bases. CDR3 sequence (DNA): TGTGCCAGCAGCGTAGCTTGGAGTTCACCCCTCCACTTT. It yields the protein CASSVAWSSPLHF. The complete variable domain, with remaining parts taken from reference TRBV9 and TRBJ1-6, reads DSGVTQTPKHLITATGQRVTLRCSPRSGDLSVYWYQQSLDQGLQFLIQYYNGEERAKGNILERFSAQQFPDLHSELNLSSLELGDSALYFCASSVAWSSPLHFGNGTRLTVT.

The chain joins TRBV12-5 to TRBJ1-1, with D hard to call. Trimming left V 7 bases short and J 7 bases short, with 13 bases between. Germline CDR1 and CDR2: LGHNT and FRNRAP. The CDR3 length is 12 residues. The CDR3: CASAPASSEAFF. CDR3 DNA: TGTGCTAGTGCCCCCGCGTCGAGTGAAGCTTTCTTT.

As concerns this clone: At the DNA level, this CDR3 is encoded by other sequences in the same sample as well. The J gene is TRBJ2-7, the V gene TRBV2; D remains unclear. Trimming cost V 0 bases and J 3 bases, with 6 bases left between them. The germline V gene encodes CDR1 SNHLY and CDR2 FYNNEI. The CDR3 is 13 residues long. The CDR3 here is CASSEASSYEQYF. The CDR3 bases are TGTGCCAGCAGTGAAGCTTCCAGCTACGAGCAGTACTTC.

The V and J genes are TRBV13 and TRBJ2-7; perhaps TRBD2 as D (7 bases). CDR1 is PRHDT and CDR2 is FYEKMQ in the germline V gene (reference sequence). Trimming took off 4 bases at V and 0 bases at J, with 13 bases between the two ends. CDR3 length equals 15 residues. The CDR3 sequence: CASSSRGGGSYEQYF. CDR3 nucleotides: TGTGCCAGCAGCTCCCGGGGAGGGGGCTCCTACGAGCAGTACTTC.

This sequence joins TRBV20-1 and TRBJ1-3; TRBD1 matches 7 bases. CDR3 size: 11 residues. Germline CDR1 DFQATT, CDR2 SNEGSKA (reference sequence). The CDR3 loop reads CKGTDGNTIYF. In nucleotides, the CDR3 is TGCAAAGGGACAGACGGAAACACCATATATTTT.

This clone was observed a few times. The chain has TRBV13 and TRBJ2-1; 10 bases are a match to TRBD2. V was pared by 3 bases and J by 5 bases, with 4 bases of the junction left unmatched. The CDR3 runs 15 residues. Germline V gene data show CDR1 as PRHDT and CDR2 as FYEKMQ (reference sequence). The CDR3 loop reads CASSLERGGNNEQFF. The DNA of the CDR3 is TGTGCCAGCAGCTTGGAGCGGGGGGGCAACAATGAGCAGTTCTTC.

V usage is TRBV28 and J usage is TRBJ1-3; D not certain. This CDR3 is 13 amino acids long. Trimming left V 5 bases short and J 1 base short, with 6 bases between. The germline CDR1 and CDR2 sequences are MDHEN and SYDVKM. The CDR3 loop reads CASSIQSGNTIYF. The CDR3 DNA is TGTGCCAGCAGTATTCAATCTGGAAACACCATATATTTT.

The rearrangement joins TRBV7-8 to TRBJ2-3, with 12 bases identical to TRBD2. V shed 5 bases, J shed 2 bases, and the junction held 8 bases outside the gene matches. Germline-derived CDR1 and CDR2 are SGHVS and FQNEAQ. This CDR3 is 17 amino acids long. The CDR3 DNA follows: TGTGCCAGCAGCAAACTAGCGGGGGGTTTATTCACAGATACGCAGTATTTT. Its protein is CASSKLAGGLFTDTQYF.

The chain combines TRBV6-1 with TRBJ2-7, with a tentative D call TRBD1 (6 bases). The V and J ends lost 5 bases and 3 bases respectively, with 14 bases between them. Looked up from germline, CDR1 is MNHNS and CDR2 is SASEGT. CDR3 length: 14 residues. CDR3 DNA: TGTGCCAGCAGTCCTGGGGGCCGAATCTACGAGCAGTACTTC. Amino acids: CASSPGGRIYEQYF.

The chain uses TRBV30 and TRBJ1-2; D not certain. Trimming shortened V by 0 bases and J by 6 bases, and 14 bases separated the two germline ends. CDR3 length: 14 amino acids. CDR1 and CDR2 from the germline V gene are GTSNPN and SVGIG (reference sequence). This CDR3 reads CAWSVGTGFDGYTF. Written as DNA, the CDR3 is TGTGCCTGGAGTGTAGGTACGGGGTTCGATGGCTACACCTTC.

The chain couples TRBV13 to TRBJ2-1, with 9 positions matching TRBD1. The CDR3 has 15 residues. The V and J ends lost 4 bases and 5 bases, in that order; junction bases with no gene match: 6. Germline loops: CDR1 PRHDT, CDR2 FYEKMQ (reference sequence). CDR3 DNA: TGTGCCAGCAGCTATGGACAGGGGAAACACAATGAGCAGTTCTTC. This sequence encodes CASSYGQGKHNEQFF. The whole variable domain, remainder taken from reference TRBV13 and TRBJ2-1, is AAGVIQSPRHLIKEKRETATLKCYPIPRHDTVYWYQQGPGQDPQFLISFYEKMQSDKGSIPDRFSAQQFSDYHSELNMSSLELGDSALYFCASSYGQGKHNEQFFGPGTRLTVL.

The chain recombines TRBV7-9 with TRBJ2-7; the D gene is possibly TRBD1 (5 bases). V was cut by 4 bases and J by 6 bases, with 13 bases left in between. CDR1 and CDR2 from the germline V gene are SEHNR and FQNEAQ (reference sequence). The CDR3 runs to 13 residues. The CDR3 sequence: CASSSRVLGEQYF. The CDR3 DNA follows: TGTGCCAGCAGCTCCAGGGTTCTCGGCGAGCAGTACTTC.

This clone has more than one count but fewer than ten. V is TRBV7-9 and J is TRBJ2-7; D is possibly TRBD1 (5 bases). The V and J ends lost 6 bases and 1 base respectively, with 10 bases between them. The CDR3 spans 13 residues. The germline V gene encodes CDR1 SEHNR and CDR2 FQNEAQ (reference sequence). In DNA form, the CDR3 reads TGTGCCAGCAGGTCGACAGTGTCCTACGAGCAGTACTTC. It translates to CASRSTVSYEQYF. The full variable domain, rest sourced from reference TRBV7-9 and TRBJ2-7, is DTGVSQNPRHKITKRGQNVTFRCDPISEHNRLYWYRQTLGQGPEFLTYFQNEAQLEKSRLLSDRFSAERPKGSFSTLEIQRTEQGDSAMYLCASRSTVSYEQYFGPGTRLTVT.

The rearrangement links TRBV27 to TRBJ2-2; possibly TRBD1 for D (6 bases). From germline, CDR1 is MNHEY and CDR2 SMNVEV (reference sequence). CDR3 length equals 15 residues. V shed 3 bases and J shed 0 bases, with 8 bases lying between them. DNA for the CDR3: TGTGCCAGCAGTTTTCAGGGGACGAACACCGGGGAGCTGTTTTTT. Translated: CASSFQGTNTGELFF.

The V gene is TRBV2, the J gene TRBJ1-2; no definite D call. The CDR3 is 11 amino acids. V dropped 8 bases and J dropped 8 bases, with 12 bases sitting between them. The germline V gene has CDR1 SNHLY and CDR2 FYNNEI. CDR3 sequence reads: CASLAFMGYTF. The CDR3 nucleotides read TGTGCCAGCCTAGCCTTTATGGGCTACACCTTC.

The chain links TRBV19 to TRBJ1-3; D remains unclear. V lost 8 bases to trimming and J lost 0 bases, with 14 bases between them. This CDR3 spans 15 amino acids. Germline V gene sequence: CDR1 LNHDA, CDR2 SQIVND (reference sequence). Written as DNA, the CDR3 is TGTGCCAGTGGGAGAGGAGGCCTCTCTGGAAACACCATATATTTT. Its protein is CASGRGGLSGNTIYF.

The gene calls are TRBV5-1 and TRBJ2-1; D unclear. V was clipped by 10 bases and J by 0 bases, with 11 bases between them. The CDR3 is 13 residues long. CDR1 and CDR2 from the germline V gene are SGHRS and YFSETQ. For the CDR3, the DNA is TGCGCCTGTGGGCTGGACTCCTACAATGAGCAGTTCTTC. It translates to CACGLDSYNEQFF.